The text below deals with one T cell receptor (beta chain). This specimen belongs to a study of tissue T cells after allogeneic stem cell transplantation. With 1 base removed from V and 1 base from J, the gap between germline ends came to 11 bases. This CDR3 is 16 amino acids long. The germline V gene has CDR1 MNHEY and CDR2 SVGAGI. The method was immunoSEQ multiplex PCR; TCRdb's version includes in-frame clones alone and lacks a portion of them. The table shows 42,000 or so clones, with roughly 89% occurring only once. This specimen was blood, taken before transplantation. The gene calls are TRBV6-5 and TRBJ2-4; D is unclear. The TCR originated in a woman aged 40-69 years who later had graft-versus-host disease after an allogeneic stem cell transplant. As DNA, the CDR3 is TGTGCCAGCAGTTACTTGCCCCCCTCTGCCAAAAACATTCAGTACTTC. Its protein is CASSYLPPSAKNIQYF.